A selection of T cell receptor beta chains follows, all from one sample in a study of blood T cell repertoires in COVID-19. Some clones are missing from TCRdb's copy, which holds only in-frame ones; the method was immunoSEQ multiplex PCR. The sample shows 100,000 or so clones, 85% to 90% of them seen only once. The sequenced sample was peripheral blood. The receptor set was obtained from a man aged 50-60 years with acute or convalescent COVID-19. CDR3s include the opening cysteine and the closing phenylalanine or tryptophan. Fields, in order: CDR3 length, clone size, J gene, V gene, D gene, CDR3 DNA, CDR3 protein. D genes are given only for firm matches. The size field is filled for only some rows; it gives once, few, many or a size class.

>16|NA|TRBJ2-5|TRBV10-2|TRBD1
TGCGCCAGCAGTTTTTCGGTCGGGACAGGACAAGAGACCCAGTACTTC
CASSFSVGTGQETQYF
>13|NA|TRBJ1-1|TRBV19|NA
TGTGCCAGTAGTATAATGCAGGGTCCTGAAGCTTTCTTT
CASSIMQGPEAFF
>18|NA|TRBJ2-2|TRBV3-1/TRBV3-2|TRBD2
TGTGCCAGCAGCCAAGAAGGCGTACTAGCGGGAGTCACCGGGGAGCTGTTTTTT
CASSQEGVLAGVTGELFF
>14|NA|TRBJ1-6|TRBV10-3|NA
TGTGCCATCAGTGGGGGCCCGGGAGATTCACCCCTCCACTTT
CAISGGPGDSPLHF
>14|NA|TRBJ1-1|TRBV25-1|TRBD1
TGTGCCAGCAGTTTAGGACAGGGGCTAACTGAAGCTTTCTTT
CASSLGQGLTEAFF
>16|NA|TRBJ2-2|TRBV7-9|NA
TGTGCCAGCAGCCCCCGGCAGGGCTTTAACACCGGGGAGCTGTTTTTT
CASSPRQGFNTGELFF
>18|NA|TRBJ2-1|TRBV5-1|TRBD1
TGCGCCAGCAGCTTGAGTAAGGGACAGTTGATTTTGGTCAATGAGCAGTTCTTC
CASSLSKGQLILVNEQFF
>17|NA|TRBJ1-5|TRBV2|TRBD1
TGTGCCAGCAGTCCTCACCGAATTACAGGGGGTCGTCAGCCCCAGCATTTT
CASSPHRITGGRQPQHF
>15|NA|TRBJ2-1|TRBV6-5|TRBD2
TGTGCCAGCTGCCGCGGGACTAGCGGGATTCGGGAGCAGTTCTTC
CASCRGTSGIREQFF
>13|many|TRBJ2-6|TRBV30|NA
TGTGCCTGGAGTCCCTTCCGGGCCAACGTCCTGACTTTC
CAWSPFRANVLTF